These T cell receptor beta chains were read from a single sample in a study of patients and donors after allogeneic stem cell transplantation. MiXCR, run by TCRdb on the RT-PCR reads, gives a single entry per CDR3 protein. This sample carries 100,000 to 120,000 distinct CDR3 sequences, roughly 35% of them seen once, and the ten largest clones take around 25%. Sequenced: blood, either unsorted or a sorted T cell fraction (not recorded which). The receptor source for this set is a human donor who was either an allogeneic HSCT recipient or a stem cell or donor lymphocyte infusion donor (not recorded which). It is not recorded whose cells these are; they may come from a transplant donor. The CDR3 runs from the conserved cysteine through the conserved F or W. Each record gives: CDR3 length, D gene, clone size, J gene, V gene, CDR3 DNA, CDR3 protein. The D gene is left open where the match is weak. Part of the rows lack a size; the others show once, few, many or a class for expanded clones.

13	TRBD1	few	TRBJ1-6	TRBV5-1	TGCGCCAGCCGGGACAGGGATGATTCACCCCTCCACTTT	CASRDRDDSPLHF
14	NA	few	TRBJ1-6	TRBV7-9	TGTGCCAGCAGCCCCGGGACTCATAATTCACCCCTCCACTTT	CASSPGTHNSPLHF
12	TRBD2	few	TRBJ2-7	TRBV29-1	TGCAGCGTTGAGACTAGCGGGTTCGAGCAGTACTTC	CSVETSGFEQYF
15	NA	NA	TRBJ2-2	TRBV10-3	TGTGCCATCAGTGAGTCGCGGACGAACACCGGGGAGCTGTTTTTT	CAISESRTNTGELFF
16	NA	NA	TRBJ2-7	TRBV15	TGTGCCACCAGCAGAGATCTGACAGGACCCCCCTACGAGCAGTACTTC	CATSRDLTGPPYEQYF
16	NA	few	TRBJ1-4	TRBV15	TGTGCCACCAGCAGAGATCTAATTGCGAGTAATGAAAAACTGTTTTTT	CATSRDLIASNEKLFF
15	NA	few	TRBJ1-1	TRBV7-8	TGTGCCAGCAGCTTAGCTGCAGAGTTGAACACTGAAGCTTTCTTT	CASSLAAELNTEAFF
13	NA	NA	TRBJ2-3	TRBV6-2/TRBV6-3	TGTGCCAGCAGTTACTCGACGCGGTATACGCAGTATTTT	CASSYSTRYTQYF
15	NA	few	TRBJ1-6	TRBV20-1	TGCAGTGCTAGAGGGATAGAGGGGTTTGATTCACCCCTCCACTTT	CSARGIEGFDSPLHF
14	TRBD2	NA	TRBJ2-7	TRBV28	TGTGCCAGCACCCTCCCGGGACTAACTACCGAGCAGTACTTC	CASTLPGLTTEQYF
14	NA	many	TRBJ1-5	TRBV19	TGTGCCAGTAGTATTCGGGCGGTCGATCAGCCCCAGCATTTT	CASSIRAVDQPQHF
13	NA	NA	TRBJ1-1	TRBV12-3/TRBV12-4	TGTGCCAGCAGTTTAGGGGGTAGAACGGAAGCTTTCTTT	CASSLGGRTEAFF
12	NA	few	TRBJ1-4	TRBV7-2	TGTGCCAGCAGGACCCTTAATGAAAAACTGTTTTTT	CASRTLNEKLFF
14	NA	NA	TRBJ1-5	TRBV12-3/TRBV12-4	TGTGCCAGCAGTTTAGTCCGGTACGATCAGCCCCAGCATTTT	CASSLVRYDQPQHF
15	NA	few	TRBJ1-5	TRBV28	TGTGCCAGCAGCTCGTCGGGGCCTAGCAATCAGCCCCAGCATTTT	CASSSSGPSNQPQHF